Described below is a single TCR beta chain sequence and its context. This sample was included in a study of blood T cell repertoires in COVID-19. Study in general: Acute and convalescent COVID-19 samples came from the United States, Italy and Spain. Sample material is recorded as cDNA or gDNA derived from T cells, B-cell-depleted T cells, or PBMCs.

TCRdb's table, derived via immunoSEQ multiplex PCR, lists solely in-frame clones and lacks some. The profile shows about 100,000 clones, 70% to 90% of them singletons. The source is a human donor in a cohort sampled during active COVID-19. The sequenced sample was peripheral blood.

The chain's CDR3 is CASSLGLAGEVYEQYF. Here the CDR3 DNA reads TGTGCCAGCAGCTTGGGACTAGCGGGAGAAGTCTACGAGCAGTACTTC. The J gene is TRBJ2-7, the V gene TRBV7-6; TRBD2 aligns across 14 bases. Germline loops: CDR1 SGHVS, CDR2 FNYEAQ. CDR3 length: 16 residues. V shed 3 bases, J shed 3 bases, and the junction held 4 bases outside the gene matches.